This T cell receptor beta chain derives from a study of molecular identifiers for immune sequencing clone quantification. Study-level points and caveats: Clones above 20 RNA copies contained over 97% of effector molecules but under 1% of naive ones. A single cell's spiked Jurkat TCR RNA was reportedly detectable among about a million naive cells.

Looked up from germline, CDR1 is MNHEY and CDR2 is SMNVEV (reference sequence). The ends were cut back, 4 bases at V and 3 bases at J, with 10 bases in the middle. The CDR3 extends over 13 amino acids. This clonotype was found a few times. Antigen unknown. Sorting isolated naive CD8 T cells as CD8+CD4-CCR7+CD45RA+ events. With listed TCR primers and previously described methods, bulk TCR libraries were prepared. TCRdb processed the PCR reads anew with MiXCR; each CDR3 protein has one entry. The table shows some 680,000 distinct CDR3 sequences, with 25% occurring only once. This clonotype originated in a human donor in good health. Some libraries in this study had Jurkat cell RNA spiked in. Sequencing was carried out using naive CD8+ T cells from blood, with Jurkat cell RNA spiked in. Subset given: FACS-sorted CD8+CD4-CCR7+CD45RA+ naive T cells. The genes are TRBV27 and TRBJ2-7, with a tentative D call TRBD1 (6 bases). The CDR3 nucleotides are TGTGCCAGCAGTTCTGCACAGGGCTACGAGCAGTACTTC. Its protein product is CASSSAQGYEQYF.